Sequencing of this T cell receptor (beta chain) was carried out in a study of human thymus T cells. Notes on the study in general: It looked as if thymic and blood repertoires used V and J genes in a biased way. Unrelated people showed highly overlapping thymic repertoires, related research reported.

Sequencing was performed with immunoSEQ multiplex PCR; in TCRdb, only in-frame clones are kept and a portion is missing. The sample holds 120,000 or so clones, about 95% seen once. Regarding this clone: The antigen remains undetermined.

V lost 4 bases, J lost 5 bases, and 8 bases lay in between. The CDR3 sequence is 12 residues long. Germline loops: CDR1 GTSNPN, CDR2 SVGIG (reference sequence). Thymus tissue for the work was resected from patients undergoing corrective heart surgery. Donors were healthy Finnish babies undergoing corrective operations for congenital heart defects. The TCR sequence derives from a boy younger than two with a congenital heart defect but otherwise immunologically healthy. Input material: thymus tissue. The chain has TRBV30 and TRBJ2-2; maybe TRBD2 (7 bases). CDR3 nucleotide sequence: TGTGCCTGGAAGGGGGGGACCGGGGAGCTGTTTTTT. This sequence encodes CAWKGGTGELFF.